A single sample gave rise to the 7 T cell receptor beta chains below, sequenced in a study of blood T cell repertoires in COVID-19. Some clones are missing from TCRdb's copy, which holds only in-frame ones; the method was immunoSEQ multiplex PCR. The table shows around 150,000 clones, with 81% occurring only once. The sample consisted of peripheral blood. The receptors derive from a human donor in a cohort sampled during active COVID-19.

The rearrangement links TRBV6-5 to TRBJ1-1; D not resolved. The ends were cut back, 1 base at V and 5 bases at J, with 14 bases in the middle. The CDR3 runs 15 residues. In germline, CDR1 is MNHEY, CDR2 SVGAGI. CDR3 amino acids: CASSYLSTKRTEAFF. The DNA of the CDR3 is TGTGCCAGCAGTTACTTGTCAACCAAACGGACTGAAGCTTTCTTT.

J is TRBJ2-7 and V is TRBV7-2, with 13 bases lining up with TRBD2. V gave up 4 bases and J gave up 0 bases; unmatched junction bases: 9. CDR1 SGHTA and CDR2 FQGNSA come from the germline V gene. The CDR3 covers 18 residues. CDR3 bases: TGTGCCAGCAGCTGGGGACTAGCGGGATCGCGGGTCTCCTACGAGCAGTACTTC. Amino acid sequence: CASSWGLAGSRVSYEQYF.

This clone came up once. The CDR3, as DNA: TGTGCCAGCCCCCCACCCGGACTAGCGGGGGGGCCGGGCAATGAGCAGTTCTTC. Protein product: CASPPPGLAGGPGNEQFF. This chain uses TRBV7-9 with TRBJ2-1; TRBD2 agrees at 15 bases. Germline V lookup: CDR1 SEHNR, CDR2 FQNEAQ (reference sequence). This CDR3 is built from 18 residues. With 8 bases clipped from V and 6 bases from J, the junction kept 14 bases outside the gene matches.

The V gene is TRBV11-2, the J gene TRBJ2-2, with D tentatively TRBD1 (5 bases). Germline assignment: CDR1 SGHAT and CDR2 FQNNGV. CDR3 size: 16 residues. V shed 5 bases and J shed 0 bases, with 13 bases lying between them. The CDR3 nucleotides read TGTGCCAGCAGCCGACAGAGTCCACCGAACACCGGGGAGCTGTTTTTT. Translation: CASSRQSPPNTGELFF.

This chain joins TRBV21-1 and TRBJ2-1; the table's D call of TRBD1 was not tested on the DNA. TRBV21-1 has pseudogene status. The CDR3 has 13 residues. DNA for the CDR3: TGTGCCAGCAGGACGGGACAGGGAAATGAGCAGTTCTTC. Protein product: CASRTGQGNEQFF.

This sequence joins TRBV19 and TRBJ1-5, with D hard to call. Trimming pared 4 bases from V and 7 bases from J, leaving 14 bases between. The V gene's germline CDR1 is LNHDA and CDR2 SQIVND (reference sequence). The CDR3 length is 14 residues. Here the CDR3 reads CASSSLGSAQPQHF. The CDR3 DNA reads as TGTGCCAGTAGTAGTTTGGGCTCTGCCCAGCCCCAGCATTTT.

The chain carries TRBV19 and TRBJ2-7, with TRBD1 matching over 11 bases. V was pared by 6 bases and J by 6 bases, with 7 bases of the junction left unmatched. This CDR3 region has 14 residues. Germline loops: CDR1 LNHDA, CDR2 SQIVND (reference sequence). The CDR3 coding sequence is TGTGCCAGTAGCCGACCCGGGACAGGGGGCGAGCAGTACTTC. Protein sequence: CASSRPGTGGEQYF.